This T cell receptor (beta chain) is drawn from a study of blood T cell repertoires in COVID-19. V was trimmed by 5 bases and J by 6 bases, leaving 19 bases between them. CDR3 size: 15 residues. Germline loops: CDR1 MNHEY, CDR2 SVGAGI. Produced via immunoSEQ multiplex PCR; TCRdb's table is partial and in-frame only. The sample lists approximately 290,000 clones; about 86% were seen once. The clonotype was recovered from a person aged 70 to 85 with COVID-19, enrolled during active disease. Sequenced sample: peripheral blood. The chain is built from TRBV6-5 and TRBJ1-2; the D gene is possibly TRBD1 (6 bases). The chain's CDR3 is CASSRSGDGQHGYTF. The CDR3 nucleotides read TGTGCCAGCAGTCGGAGTGGGGACGGACAGCATGGCTACACCTTC.